The 3 T cell receptor gamma chains below were found in one sample sequenced in a study of Vδ1+ human thymocytes. These TCRs' antigens remain unknown. Sequences come from RNA converted to cDNA by reverse transcription. The CDR3 regions were amplified by multiplex PCR from V-gene primers to a constant-region primer. With CATT, TCRdb re-called clones from the multiplex PCR reads. Of about 36,000 gamma-chain clones detected, 20% appear once; the ten largest clones hold less than 2%. Study-wide points: Thymic TRG and TRD repertoires appeared highly polyclonal, with Gaussian CDR3 length distributions.

The sample comprised Vdelta1+ gamma-delta thymocytes from the thymus. Regarding subset: FACS-sorted CD3+ TCRalphabeta- TCRVdelta1+ TCRVdelta2- thymocytes. These receptors came from a girl under three years old who had congenital heart surgery.

This clone was counted between two and nine times. The V call is TRGV4, the J call TRGJ1 or TRGJ2. This CDR3 spans 18 amino acids. V shed 5 bases, J shed 0 bases, and the junction held 19 bases outside the gene matches. Germline CDR1 is EGSTGY and CDR2 is YDSYTSSV. The CDR3 bases are TGTGCCACCTGGGCTCGACACCCACCGCGTTCGAATTATTATAAGAAACTCTTT. It yields the protein CATWARHPPRSNYYKKLF.

The chain joins TRGV8 to TRGJ1 or TRGJ2. V shed 1 base, J shed 10 bases, and the junction held 7 bases outside the gene matches. The CDR3 totals 12 residues. The germline V gene encodes CDR1 VENAVY and CDR2 YDSYNSRV. The DNA for the CDR3 is TGTGCCACCTGGGATAGAGTTGGCAAGAAACTCTTT. Its translation is CATWDRVGKKLF.

This clone showed up just a few times. A much larger clonotype is one base distant, so this may be a read error. Other nucleotide sequences in the sample specify the same CDR3. The chain carries TRGV4 and TRGJ1 or TRGJ2. CDR3 length: 12 residues. Germline V gene lookup returns CDR1 EGSTGY and CDR2 YDSYTSSV. J was trimmed by 7 bases and V by 1 base; bases with no gene match: 4. DNA of the CDR3: TGTGCCACCTGGGATGGCCCCTATAAGAAACTCTTT. Amino acid sequence: CATWDGPYKKLF.